Included here is one TCR beta chain sequence, with context. The sample is drawn from a study of blood T cell repertoires in COVID-19. Study summary: Samples taken during acute and convalescent COVID-19 were collected in the United States, Italy and Spain. The analysed material was cDNA or gDNA that came from T cells, B-cell-depleted T cells, or PBMCs.

As originally analysed: Reference gene primer amplification gave estimated nucleated cell counts. TCRdb's table, derived via immunoSEQ multiplex PCR, lists solely in-frame clones and lacks some. That table furnishes V, J and clone size, whereas the DNA furnished D and trimming. This table has roughly 180,000 clones, under 90% appearing once. Germline assignment: CDR1 LNHDA and CDR2 SQIVND (reference sequence). This CDR3 spans 16 amino acids. The germline V and J ends were trimmed by 6 bases and 3 bases, with 18 bases remaining between them. The rearrangement links TRBV19 to TRBJ1-5; D unclear. The sample consisted of peripheral blood. The sequence was collected from a human donor in a cohort sampled during active COVID-19. The CDR3 reads CASSRGGIPHNQPQHF. DNA for the CDR3: TGTGCCAGTAGCCGCGGCGGAATTCCGCACAATCAGCCCCAGCATTTT.